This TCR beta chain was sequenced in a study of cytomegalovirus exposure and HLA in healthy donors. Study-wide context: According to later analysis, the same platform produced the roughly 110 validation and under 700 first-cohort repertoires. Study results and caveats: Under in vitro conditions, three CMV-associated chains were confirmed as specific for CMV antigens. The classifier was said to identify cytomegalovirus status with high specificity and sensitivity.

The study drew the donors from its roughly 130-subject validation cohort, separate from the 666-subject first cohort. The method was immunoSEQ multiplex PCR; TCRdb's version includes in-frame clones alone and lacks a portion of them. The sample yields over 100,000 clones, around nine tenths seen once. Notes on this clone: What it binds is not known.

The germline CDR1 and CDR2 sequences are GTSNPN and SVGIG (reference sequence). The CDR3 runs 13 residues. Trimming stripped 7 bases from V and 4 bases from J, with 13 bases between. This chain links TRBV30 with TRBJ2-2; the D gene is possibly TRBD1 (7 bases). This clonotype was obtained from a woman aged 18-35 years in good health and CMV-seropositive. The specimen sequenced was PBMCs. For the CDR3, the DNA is TGTGCCTTAGGGCAGGGGGGCACCGGGGAGCTGTTTTTT. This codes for CALGQGGTGELFF.